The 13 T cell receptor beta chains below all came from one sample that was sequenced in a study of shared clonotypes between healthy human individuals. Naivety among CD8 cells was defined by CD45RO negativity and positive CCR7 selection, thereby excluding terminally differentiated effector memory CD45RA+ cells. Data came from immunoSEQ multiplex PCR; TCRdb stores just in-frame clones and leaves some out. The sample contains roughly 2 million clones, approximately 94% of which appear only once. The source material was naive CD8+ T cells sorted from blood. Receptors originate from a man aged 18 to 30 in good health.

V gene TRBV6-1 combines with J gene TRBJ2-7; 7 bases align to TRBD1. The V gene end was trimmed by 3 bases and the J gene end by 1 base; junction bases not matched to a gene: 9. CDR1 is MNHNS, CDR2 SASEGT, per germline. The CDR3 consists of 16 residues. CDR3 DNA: TGTGCCAGCAGTGAGAACTTGGGACAGCCATCCTACGAGCAGTACTTC. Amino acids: CASSENLGQPSYEQYF.

In DNA, the CDR3 is TGTGCCTCCCGGGCAGGGAACACCGGGGAGCTGTTTTTT. Residues: CASRAGNTGELFF. The rearrangement links TRBV12-5 to TRBJ2-2; no definite D call. Germline CDR1 is LGHNT and CDR2 is FRNRAP. The CDR3 is 13 residues long.

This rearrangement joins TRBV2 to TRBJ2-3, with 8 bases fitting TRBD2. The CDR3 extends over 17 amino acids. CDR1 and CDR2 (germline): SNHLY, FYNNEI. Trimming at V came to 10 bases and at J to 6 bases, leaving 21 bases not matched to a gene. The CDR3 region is CAIGAWGRGAKSDTQYF. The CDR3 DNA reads TGTGCCATCGGCGCTTGGGGGCGGGGGGCCAAGTCCGATACGCAGTATTTT.

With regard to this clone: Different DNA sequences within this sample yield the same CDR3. The CDR3 DNA is TGTGCCAGCAGCTCGACTAGCGGAGCCTACGAGCAGTACTTC. As protein: CASSSTSGAYEQYF. The chain combines TRBV5-4 with TRBJ2-7; 9 bases match TRBD2. Germline V gene lookup returns CDR1 SGHNT and CDR2 YYREEE (reference sequence). Trimming took 3 bases from V and 2 from J; bases not matched to a gene: 3. The CDR3 totals 14 residues.

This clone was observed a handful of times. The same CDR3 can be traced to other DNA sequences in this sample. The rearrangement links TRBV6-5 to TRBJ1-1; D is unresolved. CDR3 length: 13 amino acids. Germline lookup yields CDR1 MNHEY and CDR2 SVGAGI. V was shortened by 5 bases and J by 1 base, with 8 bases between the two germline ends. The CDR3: CASSTTGNTEAFF. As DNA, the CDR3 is TGTGCCAGCAGTACAACCGGGAACACTGAAGCTTTCTTT.

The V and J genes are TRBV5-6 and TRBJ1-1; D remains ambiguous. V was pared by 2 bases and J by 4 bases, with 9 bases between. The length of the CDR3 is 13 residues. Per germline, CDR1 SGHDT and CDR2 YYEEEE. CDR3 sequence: CASSFWYTTEAFF. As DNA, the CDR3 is TGTGCCAGCAGCTTCTGGTATACCACTGAAGCTTTCTTT.

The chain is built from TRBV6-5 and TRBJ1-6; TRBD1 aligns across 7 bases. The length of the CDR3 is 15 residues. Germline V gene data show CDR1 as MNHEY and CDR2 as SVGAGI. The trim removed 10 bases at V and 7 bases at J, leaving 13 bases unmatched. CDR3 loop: CATSQTGTENSPLHF. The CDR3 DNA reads TGTGCCACCAGCCAGACCGGGACAGAAAATTCACCCCTCCACTTT.

The CDR3 protein is CASSYGVLGGTEAFF. The CDR3 DNA is TGTGCCAGCAGTTACGGGGTTCTGGGAGGCACTGAAGCTTTCTTT. The J gene is TRBJ1-1, the V gene TRBV6-5; the D is unclear. V gave up 2 bases and J gave up 4 bases, with 14 bases separating them. The CDR3 is made up of 15 amino acids. Germline CDR1 MNHEY, CDR2 SVGAGI.

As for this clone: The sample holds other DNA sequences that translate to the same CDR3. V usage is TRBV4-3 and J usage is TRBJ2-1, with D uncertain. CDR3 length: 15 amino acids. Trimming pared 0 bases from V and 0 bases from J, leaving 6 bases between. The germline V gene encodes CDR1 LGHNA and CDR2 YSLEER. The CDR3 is CASSQDQSSYNEQFF. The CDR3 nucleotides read TGCGCCAGCAGCCAAGACCAGAGCTCCTACAATGAGCAGTTCTTC.

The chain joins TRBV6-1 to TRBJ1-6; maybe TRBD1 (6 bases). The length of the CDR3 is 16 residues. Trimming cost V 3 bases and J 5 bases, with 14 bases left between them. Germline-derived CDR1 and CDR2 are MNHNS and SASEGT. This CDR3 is CASSEETGVNNSPLHF. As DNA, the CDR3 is TGTGCCAGCAGTGAGGAGACAGGAGTGAATAATTCACCCCTCCACTTT.

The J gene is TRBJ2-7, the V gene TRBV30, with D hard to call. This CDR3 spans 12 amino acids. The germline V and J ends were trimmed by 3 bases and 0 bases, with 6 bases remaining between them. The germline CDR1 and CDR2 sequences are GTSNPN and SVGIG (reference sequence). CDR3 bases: TGTGCCTGGAGCTACATCTCCTACGAGCAGTACTTC. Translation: CAWSYISYEQYF.

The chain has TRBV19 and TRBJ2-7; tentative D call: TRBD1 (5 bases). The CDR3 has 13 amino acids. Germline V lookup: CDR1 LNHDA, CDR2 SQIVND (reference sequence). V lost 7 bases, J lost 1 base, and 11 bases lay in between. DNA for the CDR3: TGTGCCAGTACCTTGGGGCCGTCCTACGAGCAGTACTTC. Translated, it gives CASTLGPSYEQYF. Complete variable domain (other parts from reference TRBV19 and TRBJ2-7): DGGITQSPKYLFRKEGQNVTLSCEQNLNHDAMYWYRQDPGQGLRLIYYSQIVNDFQKGDIAEGYSVSREKKESFPLTVTSAQKNPTAFYLCASTLGPSYEQYFGPGTRLTVT.

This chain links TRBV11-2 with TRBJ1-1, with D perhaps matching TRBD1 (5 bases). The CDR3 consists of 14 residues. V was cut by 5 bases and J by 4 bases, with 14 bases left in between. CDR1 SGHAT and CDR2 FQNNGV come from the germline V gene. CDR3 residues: CASSPRWGVTEAFF. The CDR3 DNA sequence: TGTGCCAGCAGCCCGAGGTGGGGGGTCACTGAAGCTTTCTTT.